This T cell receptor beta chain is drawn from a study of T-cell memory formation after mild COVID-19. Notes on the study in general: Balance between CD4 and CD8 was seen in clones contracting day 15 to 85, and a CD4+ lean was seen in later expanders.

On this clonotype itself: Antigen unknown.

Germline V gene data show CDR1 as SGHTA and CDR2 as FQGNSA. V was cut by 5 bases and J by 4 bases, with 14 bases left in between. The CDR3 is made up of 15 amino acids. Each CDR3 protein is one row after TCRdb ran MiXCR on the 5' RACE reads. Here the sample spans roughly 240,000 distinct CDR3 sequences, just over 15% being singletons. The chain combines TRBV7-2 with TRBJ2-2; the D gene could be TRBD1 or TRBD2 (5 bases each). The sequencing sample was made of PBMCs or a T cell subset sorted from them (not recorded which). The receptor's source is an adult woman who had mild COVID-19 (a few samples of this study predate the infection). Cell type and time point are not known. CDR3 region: CASSPLLRGTGELFF. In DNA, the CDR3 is TGTGCCAGCAGCCCCCTGCTGAGGGGCACCGGGGAGCTGTTTTTT. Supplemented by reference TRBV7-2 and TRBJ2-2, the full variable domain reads GAGVSQSPSNKVTEKGKDVELRCDPISGHTALYWYRQSLGQGLEFLIYFQGNSAPDKSGLPSDRFSAERTGGSVSTLTIQRTQQEDSAVYLCASSPLLRGTGELFFGEGSRLTVL.